The 17 T cell receptor beta chains presented below share a single source sample, sequenced in a study of response to subunit inactivated influenza vaccine. TCRdb re-called the RT-PCR reads through MiXCR, storing one row per CDR3 protein. This table has about 570,000 distinct CDR3 sequences, about 11% appearing once. The same specimen was also included in a second study, on T cells expressing NK-cell markers. From that second work: What made the TCR beta cDNA was 5'RACE template switching with UMIs.

The sequencing here drew on PBMCs from blood, taken on the day of vaccination. The receptors come from a middle-aged man who received an inactivated influenza vaccine.

This rearrangement joins TRBV7-3 to TRBJ2-1; possible D gene TRBD2, 5 bases. The germline V gene encodes CDR1 SGHTA and CDR2 FQGTGA. The V end was cut by 5 bases, the J end by 7 bases, with 15 bases between. The CDR3 is made up of 14 amino acids. CDR3 sequence: CASSPMGPGNEQFF. The DNA of the CDR3 is TGTGCCAGCAGCCCAATGGGCCCGGGGAATGAGCAGTTCTTC.

This clonotype turned up a few times. The CDR3, as DNA: TGTGCCAGCAGCTTTTTCGGGAGGACTGGGGCCAACGTCCTGACTTTC. Translating it yields CASSFFGRTGANVLTF. J is TRBJ2-6 and V is TRBV7-9; 7 bases map to TRBD2. This CDR3 spans 16 amino acids. The germline CDR1 and CDR2 sequences are SEHNR and FQNEAQ (reference sequence). With 3 bases clipped from V and 2 bases from J, the junction kept 4 bases outside the gene matches.

This clonotype has a handful of counts. The genes are TRBV3-1 and TRBJ2-7, with D perhaps matching TRBD1 or TRBD2 (5 bases each). CDR1 and CDR2 (germline): LGHDT, YNNKEL (reference sequence). The CDR3 loop spans 11 amino acids. V lost 4 bases, J lost 9 bases, and 10 bases lay in between. The chain's CDR3 is CASSPGDGQYF. DNA for the CDR3: TGTGCCAGCAGCCCCGGGGACGGGCAGTACTTC.

This clonotype appeared many times. The chain employs TRBV3-1 and TRBJ2-1; 10 bases line up with TRBD2. CDR1 and CDR2 (germline): LGHDT, YNNKEL (reference sequence). Trimming took 8 bases from V and 8 from J; bases not matched to a gene: 3. The CDR3 spans 12 residues. The CDR3 nucleotides are TGTGCCAGCGCTAGCGGGAGCTATGAGCAGTTCTTC. Its translation is CASASGSYEQFF.

This clonotype was observed a handful of times. V gene TRBV12-3 or TRBV12-4 combines with J gene TRBJ2-2; TRBD1 matches at 7 bases. The CDR3 is made up of 15 amino acids. V lost 4 bases to trimming and J lost 1 base; unmatched junction nucleotides: 3. The CDR3 DNA is TGTGCCAGCAGTTCAGGGGGTCTGAACACCGGGGAGCTGTTTTTT. This codes for CASSSGGLNTGELFF.

This clonotype occurred once. A much larger clone differs by one base, so this may be a read error. The chain couples TRBV12-3 or TRBV12-4 to TRBJ2-2, with TRBD2 as a possible D gene (6 bases). This CDR3 comprises 15 residues. CDR3 amino acids: CASGTGDGNTVELFF. The CDR3 DNA follows: TGTGCCAGCGGGACGGGGGACGGGAACACCGTGGAGCTGTTTTTT.

This clonotype has only a few counts. This rearrangement joins TRBV7-9 to TRBJ2-1; tentatively, D is TRBD2 (6 bases). CDR3 length: 13 residues. Trimming removed 1 base from V and 10 bases from J, with 11 bases in between. Germline CDR1 is SEHNR and CDR2 is FQNEAQ (reference sequence). CDR3 protein: CASSLGGKGEQFF. CDR3 in DNA: TGTGCCAGCAGCTTAGGCGGGAAGGGAGAGCAGTTCTTC.

The gene calls are TRBV7-2 and TRBJ2-7; D is possibly TRBD2 (6 bases). The CDR3 has 15 amino acids. Germline V gene lookup returns CDR1 SGHTA and CDR2 FQGNSA. V lost 6 bases and J lost 0, with 15 bases in between. CDR3 in amino acids: CASRHRDWGSYEQYF. In DNA, the CDR3 is TGTGCCAGCAGACACCGGGACTGGGGCTCCTACGAGCAGTACTTC.

Ten or more counts support this clonotype. The CDR3 spells CSARGLDYKETQYF. CDR3 nucleotide sequence: TGCAGTGCTAGAGGACTAGACTATAAAGAGACCCAGTACTTC. The chain carries TRBV20-1 and TRBJ2-5; D possibly corresponds to TRBD2 (6 bases). Germline values: CDR1 DFQATT, CDR2 SNEGSKA (reference sequence). V was pared by 1 base and J by 3 bases, with 12 bases between. The CDR3 covers 14 residues.

This clonotype turned up a few times. V gene TRBV4-1 combines with J gene TRBJ1-3; D is unclear. Trimming took 1 base from V and 4 from J, leaving 14 bases between them. The V gene's germline CDR1 is MGHRA and CDR2 YSYEKL. The CDR3 length is 16 residues. The CDR3 protein is CASSQGRVGAGNTIYF. The CDR3 DNA reads as TGCGCCAGCAGCCAAGGTCGGGTTGGAGCAGGAAACACCATATATTTT.

This clonotype was seen more than once but under ten times. The gene calls are TRBV11-2 and TRBJ2-1, with 14 bases lining up with TRBD2. V dropped 6 bases and J dropped 0; count of bases not matched to a gene: 13. Looked up from germline, CDR1 is SGHAT and CDR2 is FQNNGV. The CDR3 has 20 amino acids. The CDR3 reads CASRSGWGLAGVPSYNEQFF. The CDR3 DNA reads as TGTGCCAGCAGGTCTGGATGGGGACTAGCGGGAGTTCCCTCCTACAATGAGCAGTTCTTC.

This clonotype was seen a handful of times. The rearrangement joins TRBV28 to TRBJ2-7; D is perhaps TRBD2 (6 bases). This CDR3 contains 17 residues. Germline V gene lookup returns CDR1 MDHEN and CDR2 SYDVKM. V gave up 10 bases and J gave up 2 bases, with 27 bases separating them. For the CDR3, the DNA is TGTGCCACCTATACTCGGGCTGGGGGGAATTACGCCTACGAGCAGTACTTC. It is translated as CATYTRAGGNYAYEQYF.

This clonotype occurred many times. J is TRBJ1-4 and V is TRBV28, with D tentatively TRBD1 (5 bases). The CDR3 sequence is 14 residues long. The germline V gene has CDR1 MDHEN and CDR2 SYDVKM. V was pared by 7 bases and J by 5 bases, with 14 bases between. The CDR3 sequence: CASTSGRRNEKLFF. In DNA, the CDR3 is TGTGCCAGCACCTCGGGACGGCGAAATGAAAAACTGTTTTTT.

The table lists this clonotype with many counts. This rearrangement joins TRBV6-1 to TRBJ1-2; D not resolved. V lost 3 bases, J lost 5 bases, and 4 bases lay in between. Per germline, CDR1 MNHNS and CDR2 SASEGT. The CDR3 is 11 residues long. CDR3 sequence: CASSDSYGYTF. As DNA, the CDR3 is TGTGCCAGCAGTGACTCATATGGCTACACCTTC.

This clonotype was found many times. The V and J genes are TRBV20-1 and TRBJ2-5, with D possibly matching TRBD2 (7 bases). The CDR3 has 10 amino acids. In germline, CDR1 is DFQATT, CDR2 SNEGSKA (reference sequence). CDR3 in DNA: TGCACAACGGGGGGCGAGACCCAGTACTTC. Translated: CTTGGETQYF.

This clonotype has only a few counts. The V and J genes are TRBV12-3 or TRBV12-4 and TRBJ2-2; D gene uncertain. V was shortened by 5 bases and J by 4 bases, with 11 bases between the two germline ends. The CDR3 consists of 14 residues. The CDR3 DNA follows: TGTGCCAGCAGTCCCCGGGTCACCACCGGGGAGCTGTTTTTT. It is translated as CASSPRVTTGELFF.

The chain has TRBV5-4 and TRBJ2-1; D gene uncertain. Germline CDR1 SGHNT, CDR2 YYREEE (reference sequence). Trimming removed 1 base at V and 7 bases at J, with 6 bases between. The CDR3 is 12 amino acids. The CDR3 loop is CASSLSVNEQFF. CDR3 DNA: TGTGCCAGCAGCTTGTCGGTTAATGAGCAGTTCTTC.